These T cell receptor beta chains were read from a single sample in a study of blood T cell repertoires in COVID-19. Data came from immunoSEQ multiplex PCR; TCRdb stores just in-frame clones and leaves some out. The profile shows 400,000 or so clones, around nine tenths of them singletons. The sequencing sample was made of peripheral blood. Receptors were obtained from a human donor in a cohort sampled during active COVID-19. CDR3s include the opening cysteine and the closing phenylalanine or tryptophan. The D gene is left open where the match is weak. Clone size is given for some rows only: seen once, a few or many times, or a class if the clone is expanded.

V: TRBV7-3
length: 15
J: TRBJ2-3
D: TRBD2
size: NA
DNA: TGTGCCAGCAGCTCATACGGGAGGGCCATAGATACGCAGTATTTT
CDR3: CASSSYGRAIDTQYF

V: TRBV5-4
length: 16
J: TRBJ2-3
D: NA
size: once
DNA: TGTGCCAGCAGCCCCGACTCCTACGTAGAGACAGATACGCAGTATTTT
CDR3: CASSPDSYVETDTQYF

V: TRBV5-1
length: 15
J: TRBJ2-5
D: NA
size: NA
DNA: TGCGCCAGCAGCTTGACGACAGCCGATGGGGAGACCCAGTACTTC
CDR3: CASSLTTADGETQYF

V: TRBV27
length: 13
J: TRBJ2-7
D: NA
size: NA
DNA: TGTGCCAGCAGACAGAACAGGGCCCACGAGCAGTACTTC
CDR3: CASRQNRAHEQYF

V: TRBV19
length: 15
J: TRBJ1-1
D: TRBD1
size: few
DNA: TGTGCCAGTACCACAGGGACAGGAATGAACACTGAAGCTTTCTTT
CDR3: CASTTGTGMNTEAFF

V: TRBV9
length: 14
J: TRBJ2-3
D: NA
size: NA
DNA: TGTGCCAGCAGCGTAGGCGGCTCATCAGATACGCAGTATTTT
CDR3: CASSVGGSSDTQYF

V: TRBV25-1
length: 14
J: TRBJ2-7
D: NA
size: NA
DNA: TGTGCCAGCGGACCCCCCAAAGTGGGAGGCGAGCAGTACTTC
CDR3: CASGPPKVGGEQYF

V: TRBV2
length: 16
J: TRBJ2-2
D: TRBD1
size: NA
DNA: TGTGCCAGCAGCCCAGACAGGGTTGGGAACACCGGGGAGCTGTTTTTT
CDR3: CASSPDRVGNTGELFF

V: TRBV7-3
length: 15
J: TRBJ2-7
D: NA
size: NA
DNA: TGTGCCAGCAGCTTAGGCCTCGGAGAATCTTACGAGCAGTACTTC
CDR3: CASSLGLGESYEQYF

V: TRBV18
length: 18
J: TRBJ2-4
D: NA
size: NA
DNA: TGTGCCAGCTCACCACCGAGAGGAGGGGGCGAAGCCAAAAACATTCAGTACTTC
CDR3: CASSPPRGGGEAKNIQYF

V: TRBV18
length: 16
J: TRBJ1-5
D: TRBD1
size: NA
DNA: TGTGCCAGCTCACCGGGACAGGGACTTGCAAATCAGCCCCAGCATTTT
CDR3: CASSPGQGLANQPQHF

V: TRBV19
length: 14
J: TRBJ2-7
D: NA
size: NA
DNA: TGTGCCAGTAGTATAAATGTGGGAGGCTACGAGCAGTACTTC
CDR3: CASSINVGGYEQYF

V: TRBV7-9
length: 16
J: TRBJ1-1
D: TRBD1
size: NA
DNA: TGTGCCAGCAGCTACGGTGAGGGGGCTTTTAGCACTGAAGCTTTCTTT
CDR3: CASSYGEGAFSTEAFF

V: TRBV5-1
length: 15
J: TRBJ2-5
D: NA
size: once
DNA: TGCGCCAGCAGCGAGATGGGCCAGTACCAAGAGACCCAGTACTTC
CDR3: CASSEMGQYQETQYF

V: TRBV5-8
length: 15
J: TRBJ2-6
D: TRBD2
size: NA
DNA: TGTGCCAGCAGCAGGGACTATTCTGGGGCCAACGTCCTGACTTTC
CDR3: CASSRDYSGANVLTF

V: TRBV7-7
length: 15
J: TRBJ2-7
D: TRBD2
size: NA
DNA: TGTGCCAGCAGCTTAGGGATCGGGGGGGGGTACGAGCAGTACTTC
CDR3: CASSLGIGGGYEQYF

V: TRBV2
length: 18
J: TRBJ2-7
D: TRBD2
size: NA
DNA: TGTGCCAGCAGTGAATGGGCTAGCGGGAGTAGGGTCTCCTACGAGCAGTACTTC
CDR3: CASSEWASGSRVSYEQYF

V: TRBV7-2
length: 17
J: TRBJ2-7
D: NA
size: NA
DNA: TGTGCCAGCAGCTTAAGGGGCTCGCGGGGAGGCACCTACGAGCAGTACTTC
CDR3: CASSLRGSRGGTYEQYF

V: TRBV18
length: 17
J: TRBJ2-1
D: TRBD2
size: NA
DNA: TGTGCCAGCTCACCAGAGACTAGCGGGAGGATGCGTAATGAGCAGTTCTTC
CDR3: CASSPETSGRMRNEQFF

V: TRBV5-4
length: 16
J: TRBJ2-3
D: NA
size: NA
DNA: TGTGCCAGCAGCTTGGGGGACAATCCATTTGGAGATACGCAGTATTTT
CDR3: CASSLGDNPFGDTQYF

V: TRBV9
length: 15
J: TRBJ1-2
D: NA
size: NA
DNA: TGTGCCAGCAGCAGCGGGACACGAACTAACTATGGCTACACCTTC
CDR3: CASSSGTRTNYGYTF

V: TRBV7-8
length: 13
J: TRBJ2-1
D: TRBD2
size: once
DNA: TGTGCCAGCAGCTTCGGGGGGACCGATGAGCAGTTCTTC
CDR3: CASSFGGTDEQFF

V: TRBV9
length: 15
J: TRBJ1-1
D: TRBD1
size: NA
DNA: TGTGCCAGCAGCGCGACAGGGGGTCGGTCAACTGAAGCTTTCTTT
CDR3: CASSATGGRSTEAFF

V: TRBV30
length: 12
J: TRBJ2-1
D: NA
size: NA
DNA: TGTGCCTGGAGTGTAGGGAGGTCTAAGCAGTTCTTC
CDR3: CAWSVGRSKQFF

V: TRBV6-5
length: 14
J: TRBJ1-6
D: NA
size: NA
DNA: TGTGCCAGCATCAGGCAGCTCTATAATTCACCCCTCCACTTT
CDR3: CASIRQLYNSPLHF

V: TRBV6-5
length: 14
J: TRBJ2-5
D: NA
size: NA
DNA: TGTGCCAGCAGTTACTCGGGAGTGCGGGAGACCCAGTACTTC
CDR3: CASSYSGVRETQYF

V: TRBV3-1/TRBV3-2
length: 15
J: TRBJ2-1
D: TRBD2
size: NA
DNA: TGTGCCAGCATCCGGACTAGCGGGGGATACAATGAGCAGTTCTTC
CDR3: CASIRTSGGYNEQFF

V: TRBV13
length: 14
J: TRBJ1-1
D: NA
size: few
DNA: TGTGCCAGCAGACCTCGGACAGCGAACACTGAAGCTTTCTTT
CDR3: CASRPRTANTEAFF